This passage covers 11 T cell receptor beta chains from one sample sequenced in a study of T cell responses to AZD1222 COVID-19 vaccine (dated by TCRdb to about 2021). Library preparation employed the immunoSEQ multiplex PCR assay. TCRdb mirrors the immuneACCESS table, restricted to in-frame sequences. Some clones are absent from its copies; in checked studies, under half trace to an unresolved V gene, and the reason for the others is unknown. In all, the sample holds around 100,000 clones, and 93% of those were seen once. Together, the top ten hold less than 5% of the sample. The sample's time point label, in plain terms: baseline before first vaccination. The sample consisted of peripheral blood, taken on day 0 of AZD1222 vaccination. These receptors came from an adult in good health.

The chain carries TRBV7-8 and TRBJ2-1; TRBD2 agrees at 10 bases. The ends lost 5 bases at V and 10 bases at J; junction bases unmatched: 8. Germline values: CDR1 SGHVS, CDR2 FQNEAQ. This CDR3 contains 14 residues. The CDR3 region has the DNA TGTGCCAGCAGCCTCCGAGGACTAGCGGACGAGCAGTTCTTC. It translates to CASSLRGLADEQFF.

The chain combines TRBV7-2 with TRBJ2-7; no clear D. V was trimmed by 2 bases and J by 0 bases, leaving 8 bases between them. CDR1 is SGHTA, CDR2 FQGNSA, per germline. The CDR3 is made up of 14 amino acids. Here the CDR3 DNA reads TGTGCCAGCAGCTTAAGGGCCACCTCCTACGAGCAGTACTTC. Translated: CASSLRATSYEQYF.

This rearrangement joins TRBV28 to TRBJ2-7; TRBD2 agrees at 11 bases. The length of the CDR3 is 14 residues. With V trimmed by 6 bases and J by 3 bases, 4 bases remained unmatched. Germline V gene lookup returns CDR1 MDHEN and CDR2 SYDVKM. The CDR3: CASRNGLAGYEQYF. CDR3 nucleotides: TGTGCCAGCAGAAACGGACTAGCGGGCTACGAGCAGTACTTC. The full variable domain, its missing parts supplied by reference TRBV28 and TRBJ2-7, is DVKVTQSSRYLVKRTGEKVFLECVQDMDHENMFWYRQDPGLGLRLIYFSYDVKMKEKGDIPEGYSVSREKKERFSLILESASTNQTSMYLCASRNGLAGYEQYFGPGTRLTVT.

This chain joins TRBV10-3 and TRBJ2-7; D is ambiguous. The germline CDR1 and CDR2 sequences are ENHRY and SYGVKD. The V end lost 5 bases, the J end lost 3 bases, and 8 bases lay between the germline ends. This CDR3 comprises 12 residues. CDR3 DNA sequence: TGTGCCATCAGTCCCGACGGCTACGAGCAGTACTTC. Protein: CAISPDGYEQYF.

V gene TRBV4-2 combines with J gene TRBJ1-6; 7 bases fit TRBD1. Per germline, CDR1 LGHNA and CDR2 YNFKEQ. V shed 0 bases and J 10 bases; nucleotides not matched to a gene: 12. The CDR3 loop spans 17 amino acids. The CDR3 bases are TGTGCCAGCAGCCAAGAAGTAAAGGGGGCGAGTTGGTCACCCCTCCACTTT. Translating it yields CASSQEVKGASWSPLHF.

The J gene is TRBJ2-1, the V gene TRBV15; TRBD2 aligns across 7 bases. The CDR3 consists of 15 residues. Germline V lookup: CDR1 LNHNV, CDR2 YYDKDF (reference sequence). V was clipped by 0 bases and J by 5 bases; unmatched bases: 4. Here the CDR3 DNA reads TGTGCCACCAGCAGAGAGTCTAGCGGAGACAATGAGCAGTTCTTC. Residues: CATSRESSGDNEQFF. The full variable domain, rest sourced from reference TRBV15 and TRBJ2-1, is DAMVIQNPRYQVTQFGKPVTLSCSQTLNHNVMYWYQQKSSQAPKLLFHYYDKDFNNEADTPDNFQSRRPNTSFCFLDIRSPGLGDTAMYLCATSRESSGDNEQFFGPGTRLTVL.

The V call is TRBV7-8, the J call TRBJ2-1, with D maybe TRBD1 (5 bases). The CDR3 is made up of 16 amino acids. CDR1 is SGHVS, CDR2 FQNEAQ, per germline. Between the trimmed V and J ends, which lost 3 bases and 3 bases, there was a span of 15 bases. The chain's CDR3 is CASSFYSWTNYNEQFF. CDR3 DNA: TGTGCCAGCAGCTTTTATAGTTGGACAAACTACAATGAGCAGTTCTTC.

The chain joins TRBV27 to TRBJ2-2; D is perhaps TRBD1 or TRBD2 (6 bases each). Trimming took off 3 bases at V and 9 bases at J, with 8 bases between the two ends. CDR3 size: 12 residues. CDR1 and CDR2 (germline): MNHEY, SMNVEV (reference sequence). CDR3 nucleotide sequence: TGTGCCAGCAGTTTCCGGGGGCGGGAGCTGTTTTTT. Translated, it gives CASSFRGRELFF.

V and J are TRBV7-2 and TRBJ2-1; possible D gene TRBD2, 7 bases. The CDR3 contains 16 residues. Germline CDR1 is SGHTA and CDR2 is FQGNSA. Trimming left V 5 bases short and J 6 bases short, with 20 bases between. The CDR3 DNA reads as TGTGCCAGCAGCCCGGGCGGAACAGGGAGGGGCAATGAGCAGTTCTTC. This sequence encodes CASSPGGTGRGNEQFF. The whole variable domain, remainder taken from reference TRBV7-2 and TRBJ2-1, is GAGVSQSPSNKVTEKGKDVELRCDPISGHTALYWYRQSLGQGLEFLIYFQGNSAPDKSGLPSDRFSAERTGGSVSTLTIQRTQQEDSAVYLCASSPGGTGRGNEQFFGPGTRLTVL.

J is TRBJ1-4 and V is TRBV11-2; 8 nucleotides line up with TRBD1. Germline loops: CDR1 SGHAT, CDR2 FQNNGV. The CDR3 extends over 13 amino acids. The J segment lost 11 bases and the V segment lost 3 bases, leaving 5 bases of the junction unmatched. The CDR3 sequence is CASSFPGGGKLFF. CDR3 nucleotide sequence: TGTGCCAGCAGCTTCCCAGGGGGCGGGAAACTGTTTTTT.

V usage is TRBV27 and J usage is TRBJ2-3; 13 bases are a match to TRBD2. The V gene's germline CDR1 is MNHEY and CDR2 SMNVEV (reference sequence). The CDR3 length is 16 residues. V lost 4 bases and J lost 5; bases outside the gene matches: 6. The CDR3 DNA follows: TGTGCCAGCAGTTCCAAGACTAGCGGGAGGATAGATACGCAGTATTTT. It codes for CASSSKTSGRIDTQYF.